This TCR beta chain was obtained from a study of beta chain features in type 1 diabetes. Whole-study context: Patients did not differ from healthy donors in age, gender or cell yield.

This clone was found a few times. The entirety of the isolated RNA underwent reverse transcription, so expressed TCRB transcripts were sequenced. Method: immunoSEQ multiplex PCR; TCRdb's copy keeps in-frame clones and lacks some. The table includes about 360,000 clones, over 10% detected once. There are 15 residues in the CDR3. V gave up 5 bases and J gave up 5 bases; unmatched junction bases: 9. Germline CDR1 SEHNR, CDR2 FQNEAQ (reference sequence). The clonotype was recovered from a man between 18 and 35 years old in good health. The sequencing input was naive CD4+ T cells from blood. The chain employs TRBV7-9 and TRBJ2-3; TRBD2 agrees at 8 bases. Here the CDR3 DNA reads TGTGCCAGCAGCCCCCGGGGGGGGCAAGGAGATACGCAGTATTTT. Its protein is CASSPRGGQGDTQYF.